This is a list of T cell receptor beta chains from one sample in a study of T-cell memory formation after mild COVID-19. TCRdb called the 5' RACE reads again in MiXCR, with one record for every CDR3 protein. The sample shows around 420,000 distinct CDR3 sequences, approximately 25% of them seen only once. The material sequenced was PBMCs or a T cell subset sorted from them (not recorded which). These receptors were taken from an adult woman who had mild COVID-19 (a few samples of this study predate the infection). Cell type and time point are not known. Both conserved end residues are part of each CDR3. D genes are given only for firm matches. Clone size is given for some rows only: seen once, a few or many times, or a class if the clone is expanded.

clone_size | j_call | v_call | d_call | cdr3_aa | cdr3_nt
few | TRBJ2-7 | TRBV5-1 | TRBD2 | CASSLAPSGRLADEQYF | TGCGCCAGCAGCTTGGCCCCTAGCGGGAGATTAGCGGACGAGCAGTACTTC
. | TRBJ1-3 | TRBV28 | . | CASRARGNTIYF | TGTGCCAGCAGGGCGCGAGGAAACACCATATATTTT
few | TRBJ2-7 | TRBV9 | . | CASSVNGEGDEQYF | TGTGCCAGCAGCGTAAATGGCGAGGGGGACGAGCAGTACTTC
few | TRBJ2-3 | TRBV12-3/TRBV12-4 | TRBD2 | CASTYVAGAPMGIGTDTQYF | TGTGCCAGCACCTATGTCGCGGGAGCGCCGATGGGGATCGGCACAGATACGCAGTATTTT
. | TRBJ2-5 | TRBV7-8 | TRBD2 | CASSSGLAGIQETQYF | TGTGCCAGCAGTAGCGGACTAGCGGGGATACAAGAGACCCAGTACTTC
few | TRBJ2-2 | TRBV6-5 | . | CASKREGTGELFF | TGTGCCAGCAAGAGGGAAGGCACCGGGGAGCTGTTTTTT
. | TRBJ2-3 | TRBV7-8 | . | CASSLPGPGTDTKYF | TGTGCCAGCAGCCTACCGGGACCGGGCACAGATACGAAGTATTTT
. | TRBJ2-5 | TRBV11-2 | . | CASSAGRTVETQYF | TGTGCCAGCAGCGCCGGGCGGACCGTAGAGACCCAGTACTTC
few | TRBJ1-6 | TRBV2 | . | CASSEIGGNSPLHF | TGTGCCAGCAGTGAAATTGGGGGTAATTCACCCCTCCACTTT
. | TRBJ2-2 | TRBV9 | . | CASSVGLGGSNTGELFF | TGTGCCAGCAGCGTAGGCCTGGGGGGTTCGAACACCGGGGAGCTGTTTTTT
. | TRBJ1-4 | TRBV6-5 | TRBD1 | CASTTDRGYQKLFF | TGTGCCAGCACCACTGACAGGGGGTATCAAAAACTGTTTTTT
few | TRBJ2-1 | TRBV7-8 | TRBD2 | CASSLKREIRYNEQFF | TGTGCCAGCAGCTTAAAGCGGGAGATCCGCTACAATGAGCAGTTCTTC
. | TRBJ1-1 | TRBV5-1 | TRBD1 | CASSPGTGVMNTEAFF | TGCGCCAGCAGCCCGGGGACAGGTGTTATGAACACTGAAGCTTTCTTT
. | TRBJ1-1 | TRBV5-5 | . | CASSLASGSGTEAFF | TGTGCCAGCAGCTTGGCCTCTGGGTCGGGCACTGAAGCTTTCTTT
. | TRBJ2-1 | TRBV9 | TRBD2 | CASSGTSGVVF | TGTGCCAGCAGTGGGACTAGCGGGGTAGTCTTC
few | TRBJ2-7 | TRBV4-3 | TRBD2 | CASSQGSTSEVYEQYF | TGCGCCAGCAGCCAAGGGTCTACTAGCGAGGTCTACGAGCAGTACTTC
. | TRBJ1-1 | TRBV6-1 | TRBD1 | CASSPDRGRDTEAFF | TGTGCCAGCAGTCCTGACAGGGGGCGAGACACTGAAGCTTTCTTT
few | TRBJ2-1 | TRBV7-9 | TRBD1 | CASSPDRGRQFF | TGTGCCAGCAGTCCCGACAGGGGGCGACAGTTCTTC
many | TRBJ2-1 | TRBV20-1 | TRBD2 | CSARNPGQRDSYNEQFF | TGCAGTGCTAGAAACCCCGGGCAGCGGGATTCCTACAATGAGCAGTTCTTC
. | TRBJ2-6 | TRBV7-9 | . | CASSLGPPGLRANVLTF | TGTGCCAGCAGCTTAGGGCCTCCGGGACTTAGGGCCAACGTCCTGACTTTC
. | TRBJ1-6 | TRBV20-1 | . | CSARDILGAYNSPLHF | TGCAGTGCTAGAGATATCTTGGGGGCCTATAATTCACCCCTCCACTTT
. | TRBJ2-7 | TRBV9 | TRBD2 | CASSVEAGESEQYF | TGTGCCAGCAGCGTAGAAGCGGGAGAATCCGAGCAGTACTTC
. | TRBJ2-1 | TRBV12-5 | TRBD2 | CASGRGTSLSYNEQFF | TGTGCTAGTGGTCGAGGGACTAGCCTTTCCTACAATGAGCAGTTCTTC
. | TRBJ1-5 | TRBV28 | . | CASSLPRGSNQPQHF | TGTGCCAGCAGTTTACCCCGCGGTAGCAATCAGCCCCAGCATTTT
few | TRBJ2-1 | TRBV4-2 | TRBD2 | CASSRRLAGDDEQFF | TGTGCCAGCAGCCGACGACTAGCGGGAGATGATGAGCAGTTCTTC
. | TRBJ1-6 | TRBV7-2 | . | CASSLGAAGGSPLHF | TGTGCCAGCAGCTTGGGTGCCGCTGGAGGTTCACCCCTCCACTTT
. | TRBJ2-7 | TRBV6-5 | TRBD1 | CASRLIRGPRDEQYF | TGTGCCAGCAGACTGATCAGGGGGCCGCGGGACGAGCAGTACTTC
. | TRBJ2-2 | TRBV2 | TRBD1 | CASTPGTGGASGELFF | TGTGCCAGCACCCCCGGGACAGGGGGCGCCTCCGGGGAGCTGTTTTTT
few | TRBJ1-2 | TRBV12-3/TRBV12-4 | . | CASSLGTVYGYTF | TGTGCCAGCAGTTTGGGGACCGTCTATGGCTACACCTTC
. | TRBJ1-5 | TRBV5-5 | TRBD1 | CASSWTGDSQPQHF | TGTGCCAGCAGCTGGACAGGGGATAGTCAGCCCCAGCATTTT
. | TRBJ2-7 | TRBV27 | TRBD1 | CASSLQGDEQYF | TGTGCCAGCAGTTTGCAGGGGGACGAGCAGTACTTC
. | TRBJ1-5 | TRBV6-8 | TRBD1 | CASRLQGARYQPQHF | TGTGCCAGCAGGTTACAGGGGGCTCGATATCAGCCCCAGCATTTT
. | TRBJ2-7 | TRBV5-1 | . | CASSTARGSYEQYF | TGCGCCAGCAGTACGGCCAGGGGCTCCTACGAGCAGTACTTC
. | TRBJ2-1 | TRBV5-6 | . | CASSGGTPDSPYNEQFF | TGTGCCAGCAGCGGGGGGACTCCTGATTCTCCCTACAATGAGCAGTTCTTC
. | TRBJ2-3 | TRBV7-3 | TRBD2 | CASTLAGGPEDTQYF | TGTGCCAGCACCCTAGCGGGGGGGCCAGAAGATACGCAGTATTTT
. | TRBJ2-3 | TRBV20-1 | TRBD2 | CSAGQSGSITDTQYF | TGCAGTGCGGGACAAAGCGGGAGCATCACAGATACGCAGTATTTT
few | TRBJ2-1 | TRBV5-1 | . | CASRVQGQNEQFF | TGCGCCAGCAGGGTGCAGGGTCAGAATGAGCAGTTCTTC
. | TRBJ2-7 | TRBV12-3/TRBV12-4 | TRBD1 | CASSLDRDRGKNF | TGTGCCAGCAGTTTAGACCGGGACAGGGGGAAGAACTTC
. | TRBJ2-1 | TRBV28 | . | CASRGGAQIYNEQFF | TGTGCCAGCCGAGGGGGGGCCCAAATATACAATGAGCAGTTCTTC
. | TRBJ2-2 | TRBV10-3 | . | CAISIQGTGELFF | TGTGCCATCAGTATACAGGGAACCGGGGAGCTGTTTTTT
. | TRBJ1-5 | TRBV12-3/TRBV12-4 | TRBD1 | CASSAGQGARQPQHF | TGTGCCAGCAGTGCCGGACAGGGGGCTCGACAGCCCCAGCATTTT
few | TRBJ1-1 | TRBV6-1 | . | CASSTGGVAEAFF | TGTGCCAGCAGTACTGGGGGGGTCGCTGAAGCTTTCTTT
few | TRBJ1-2 | TRBV9 | TRBD1 | CASSVEDRADGYTF | TGTGCCAGCAGCGTAGAGGACAGGGCTGATGGCTACACCTTC
. | TRBJ2-3 | TRBV6-5 | . | CASSYSSGARTDTQYF | TGTGCCAGCAGTTACTCGTCCGGGGCACGCACAGATACGCAGTATTTT
. | TRBJ1-1 | TRBV7-2 | . | CASSLRFWNTEAFF | TGTGCCAGCAGCTTAAGGTTTTGGAACACTGAAGCTTTCTTT
. | TRBJ1-1 | TRBV4-2 | . | CASSQDAVAFF | TGTGCCAGCAGCCAAGATGCGGTTGCTTTCTTT
few | TRBJ2-7 | TRBV4-3 | TRBD2 | CASSSSLAGSYEQYF | TGCGCCAGCAGCTCCTCCCTAGCGGGCTCCTACGAGCAGTACTTC
. | TRBJ2-1 | TRBV20-1 | . | CSAQPKRLVGYNEQFF | TGCAGTGCTCAACCCAAGAGACTAGTTGGCTACAATGAGCAGTTCTTC
. | TRBJ2-3 | TRBV10-3 | TRBD2 | CAISESTGLAGGQADTQYF | TGTGCCATCAGTGAGTCTACGGGACTAGCGGGGGGGCAGGCAGATACGCAGTATTTT
. | TRBJ1-1 | TRBV6-1 | . | CASSVIADTEAFF | TGTGCCAGCAGTGTTATTGCGGACACTGAAGCTTTCTTT
few | TRBJ2-7 | TRBV5-1 | TRBD1 | CASSPEAGQEKRQYF | TGCGCCAGCAGCCCGGAGGCGGGACAGGAAAAGCGGCAGTACTTC
. | TRBJ2-1 | TRBV3-1 | . | CATYSPASGEQFF | TGTGCCACATACTCACCGGCTTCGGGTGAGCAGTTCTTC
few | TRBJ2-1 | TRBV12-3/TRBV12-4 | . | CASKEESSYNEQFF | TGTGCCAGCAAAGAGGAGAGCTCCTACAATGAGCAGTTCTTC
few | TRBJ2-7 | TRBV20-1 | TRBD1 | CSARKDRGEQYF | TGCAGTGCTAGAAAAGACAGGGGAGAGCAGTACTTC
few | TRBJ2-1 | TRBV15 | TRBD2 | CATSRVPRELVF | TGTGCCACCAGCAGAGTTCCGCGGGAGCTGGTCTTC
. | TRBJ2-7 | TRBV12-3/TRBV12-4 | . | CASSSSRGSSYEQYF | TGTGCCAGCAGTTCTAGTCGGGGGAGCTCCTACGAGCAGTACTTC
few | TRBJ2-3 | TRBV20-1 | . | CSATFRTKLSTDTQYF | TGCAGTGCCACCTTCCGGACCAAACTGAGCACAGATACGCAGTATTTT
. | TRBJ1-4 | TRBV5-1 | . | CASSLEGATNEKLFF | TGCGCCAGCAGCTTGGAGGGCGCAACTAATGAAAAACTGTTTTTT
few | TRBJ2-7 | TRBV7-9 | TRBD2 | CLSGESYEQYF | TGTCTGAGCGGGGAATCCTACGAGCAGTACTTC